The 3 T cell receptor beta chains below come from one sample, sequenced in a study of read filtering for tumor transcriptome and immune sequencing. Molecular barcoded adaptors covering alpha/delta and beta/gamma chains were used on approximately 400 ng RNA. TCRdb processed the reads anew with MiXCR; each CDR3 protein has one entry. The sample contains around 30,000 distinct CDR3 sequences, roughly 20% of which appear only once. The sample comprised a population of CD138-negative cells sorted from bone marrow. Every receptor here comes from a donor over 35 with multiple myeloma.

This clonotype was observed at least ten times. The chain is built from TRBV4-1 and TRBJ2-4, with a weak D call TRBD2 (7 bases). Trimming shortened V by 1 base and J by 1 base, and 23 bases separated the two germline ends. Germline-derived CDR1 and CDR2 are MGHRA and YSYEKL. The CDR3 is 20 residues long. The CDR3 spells CASSQALLGGTNRAKNIQYF. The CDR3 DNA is TGCGCCAGCAGCCAAGCCCTACTGGGAGGGACAAACAGGGCCAAAAACATTCAGTACTTC.

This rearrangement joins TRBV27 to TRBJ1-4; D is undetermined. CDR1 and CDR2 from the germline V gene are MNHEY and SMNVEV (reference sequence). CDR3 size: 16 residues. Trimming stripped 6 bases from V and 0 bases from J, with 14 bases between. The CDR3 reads CASSHPDGPTNEKLFF. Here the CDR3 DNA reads TGTGCCAGCAGCCATCCGGACGGACCAACTAATGAAAAACTGTTTTTT.

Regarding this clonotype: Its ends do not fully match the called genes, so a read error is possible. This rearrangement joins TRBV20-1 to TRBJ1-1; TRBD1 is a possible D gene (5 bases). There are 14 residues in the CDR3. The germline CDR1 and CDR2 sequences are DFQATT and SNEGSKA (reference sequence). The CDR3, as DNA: TGCAGTGCTGGAGTCGGGGGAACAAACACTGAGGCTTTCTTT. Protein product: CSAGVGGTNTEAFF.